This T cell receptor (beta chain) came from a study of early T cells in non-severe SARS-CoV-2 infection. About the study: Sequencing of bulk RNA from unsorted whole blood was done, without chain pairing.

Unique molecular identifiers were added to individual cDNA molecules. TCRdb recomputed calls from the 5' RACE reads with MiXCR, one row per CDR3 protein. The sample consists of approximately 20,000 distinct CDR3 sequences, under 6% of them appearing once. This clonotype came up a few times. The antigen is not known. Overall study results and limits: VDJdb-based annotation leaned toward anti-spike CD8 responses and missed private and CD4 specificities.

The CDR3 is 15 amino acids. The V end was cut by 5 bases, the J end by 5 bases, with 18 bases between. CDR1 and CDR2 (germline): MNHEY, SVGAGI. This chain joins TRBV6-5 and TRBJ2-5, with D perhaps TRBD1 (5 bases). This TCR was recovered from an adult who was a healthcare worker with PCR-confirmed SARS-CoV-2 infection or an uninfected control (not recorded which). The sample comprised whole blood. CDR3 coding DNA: TGTGCCAGCAGTCCGGCCCCCTCAGGGAAGGAGACCCAGTACTTC. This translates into CASSPAPSGKETQYF.